The 26 T cell receptor beta chains below were found in one sample sequenced in a study of a mutant IDH1 vaccine in newly diagnosed glioma. No antigen has been identified for these receptors. Clones were read by immunoSEQ multiplex PCR, and TCRdb kept only the in-frame ones, dropping some. Among 45,000 to 60,000 clones listed, roughly 91% were seen once. Described time point: week 35, safety follow-up. Each vaccine dose was 300 ug of mutant IDH1 20-mer peptide, with topical imiquimod. The sample here was PBMCs, taken from a glioma patient whose treatment included an IDH1 peptide vaccine. These receptors were obtained from a middle-aged woman with glioma.

This clone was found once. The chain uses TRBV11-2 and TRBJ2-3; D is uncertain. With 2 bases removed from V and 0 bases from J, the gap between germline ends came to 9 bases. Germline V gene data show CDR1 as SGHAT and CDR2 as FQNNGV. This CDR3 region has 15 residues. CDR3 bases: TGTGCCAGCAGCTTAACTGGAATTAGCACAGATACGCAGTATTTT. Amino acid sequence: CASSLTGISTDTQYF.

This chain uses TRBV6-5 with TRBJ1-2, with D uncertain. V lost 6 bases, J lost 1 base, and 12 bases lay in between. CDR3 size: 14 residues. CDR1 is MNHEY, CDR2 SVGAGI, per germline. For the CDR3, the DNA is TGTGCCAGCAGCGACCGAACGGTTAACTATGGCTACACCTTC. This translates into CASSDRTVNYGYTF.

This clone was observed a few times. The genes are TRBV19 and TRBJ1-2; TRBD1 matches 7 bases. Germline V lookup: CDR1 LNHDA, CDR2 SQIVND (reference sequence). With 6 bases clipped from V and 8 bases from J, the junction kept 9 bases outside the gene matches. This CDR3 spans 13 amino acids. This chain's CDR3 is CASSMRQGGGYTF. The CDR3 coding sequence is TGTGCCAGTAGCATGCGACAGGGAGGAGGCTACACCTTC.

The V and J genes are TRBV6-7 and TRBJ1-5; D remains unclear. TRBV6-7 is given ORF status, its function remaining uncertain. This CDR3 has 14 amino acids. V shed 5 bases and J shed 6 bases, with 14 bases lying between them. CDR3 DNA sequence: TGTGCCAGCAGTCCCCATCAGGTGGGTCAGCCCCAGCATTTT. The encoded protein is CASSPHQVGQPQHF.

J is TRBJ2-2 and V is TRBV14; TRBD2 matches at 13 bases. V was pared by 4 bases and J by 4 bases, with 3 bases of the junction left unmatched. Germline V CDR1 and CDR2: SGHDN, FVKESK. The CDR3 consists of 16 residues. This chain's CDR3 is CASSRGTSGATGELFF. CDR3 nucleotide sequence: TGTGCCAGCAGCCGCGGGACTAGCGGGGCCACCGGGGAGCTGTTTTTT.

The rearrangement joins TRBV2 to TRBJ2-2, with 7 bases lining up with TRBD2. The germline V gene has CDR1 SNHLY and CDR2 FYNNEI. V lost 8 bases, J lost 7 bases, and 10 bases stayed unmatched. CDR3 size: 14 residues. DNA for the CDR3: TGTGCCAGCCGTGGGACTACCATCTTCGGGGAGCTGTTTTTT. Its protein is CASRGTTIFGELFF.

The V call is TRBV5-1, the J call TRBJ2-1; TRBD2 matches 15 bases. V lost 4 bases, J lost 7 bases, and 6 bases stayed unmatched. This CDR3 is 16 amino acids long. CDR1 and CDR2 (germline): SGHRS, YFSETQ. The CDR3 DNA follows: TGCGCCAGCAGCCTAGGGACTAGCGGGAGGAGTAATGAGCAGTTCTTC. Its translation is CASSLGTSGRSNEQFF.

A remark on this clone: Other DNA sequences within the sample encode an identical CDR3. The chain is built from TRBV7-2 and TRBJ2-7; 8 positions match TRBD2. Germline V gene data show CDR1 as SGHTA and CDR2 as FQGNSA. The CDR3 spans 14 residues. Trimming at V came to 5 bases and at J to 2 bases, leaving 5 bases not matched to a gene. Written as DNA, the CDR3 is TGTGCCAGCAGCCCGCCGGGACTAGCCTACGAGCAGTACTTC. As protein: CASSPPGLAYEQYF. Full variable domain (missing parts from reference TRBV7-2 and TRBJ2-7): GAGVSQSPSNKVTEKGKDVELRCDPISGHTALYWYRQSLGQGLEFLIYFQGNSAPDKSGLPSDRFSAERTGGSVSTLTIQRTQQEDSAVYLCASSPPGLAYEQYFGPGTRLTVT.

The rearrangement links TRBV5-1 to TRBJ2-5; no clear D. The CDR3 runs to 14 residues. Germline assignment: CDR1 SGHRS and CDR2 YFSETQ. The V end was cut by 4 bases, the J end by 0 bases, with 10 bases between. The CDR3 coding sequence is TGCGCCAGCAGCCTCACTAAGTACCAAGAGACCCAGTACTTC. Translating it yields CASSLTKYQETQYF.

The V gene is TRBV7-8, the J gene TRBJ2-1; D is unresolved. Germline V gene sequence: CDR1 SGHVS, CDR2 FQNEAQ. Trimming pared 1 base from V and 1 base from J, leaving 14 bases between. The CDR3 spans 17 residues. CDR3 in DNA: TGTGCCAGCAGCTTAGGTCATCCGGGTGATTCCTACAATGAGCAGTTCTTC. The encoded protein is CASSLGHPGDSYNEQFF.

The V call is TRBV27, the J call TRBJ2-1; possibly TRBD2 for D (6 bases). CDR3 length: 15 amino acids. Germline V gene lookup returns CDR1 MNHEY and CDR2 SMNVEV (reference sequence). The germline V and J ends were trimmed by 2 bases and 0 bases, with 8 bases remaining between them. In DNA form, the CDR3 reads TGTGCCAGCAGTTTACTAGCGAACTCCTACAATGAGCAGTTCTTC. It encodes CASSLLANSYNEQFF.

The chain carries TRBV7-2 and TRBJ1-3; D is ambiguous. The V gene's germline CDR1 is SGHTA and CDR2 FQGNSA. V was pared by 5 bases and J by 4 bases, with 12 bases between. The CDR3 has 14 residues. The CDR3 nucleotides are TGTGCCAGCAGCCCGGCCATTGCCGGAAACACCATATATTTT. Amino acid sequence: CASSPAIAGNTIYF.

The rearrangement uses TRBV7-6 and TRBJ2-3; D remains ambiguous. Deletions cut 2 bases from V and 4 bases from J, with 7 bases between. The CDR3 has 13 residues. Germline V gene sequence: CDR1 SGHVS, CDR2 FNYEAQ. This chain's CDR3 is CASSLSSPDTQYF. The CDR3 DNA sequence: TGTGCCAGCAGCTTATCGTCCCCAGATACGCAGTATTTT.

The chain joins TRBV9 to TRBJ1-3; D unresolved. The V gene lost 0 bases and the J gene lost 0 bases, with 16 bases spanning the gap. Germline V gene sequence: CDR1 SGDLS, CDR2 YYNGEE. The CDR3 is made up of 18 amino acids. CDR3 in DNA: TGTGCCAGCAGCGTAGGAGGATCGGTGGAAAGCTCTGGAAACACCATATATTTT. It encodes CASSVGGSVESSGNTIYF.

V and J are TRBV19 and TRBJ2-7; 7 bases line up with TRBD2. The CDR3 has 15 residues. J was trimmed by 1 base and V by 3 bases; bases with no gene match: 6. Germline V CDR1 and CDR2: LNHDA, SQIVND (reference sequence). CDR3: CASSISPSGSYEQYF. For the CDR3, the DNA is TGTGCCAGTAGTATCTCTCCTAGCGGATCCTACGAGCAGTACTTC.

This rearrangement joins TRBV5-1 to TRBJ2-5; D is undetermined. Between the trimmed V and J ends, which lost 5 bases and 4 bases, there was a span of 9 bases. The CDR3 covers 12 residues. Germline CDR1 and CDR2: SGHRS and YFSETQ. CDR3 in DNA: TGCGCCAGCAGTTCGTCCCCAGAGACCCAGTACTTC. Translation: CASSSSPETQYF.

The chain combines TRBV7-2 with TRBJ1-2; TRBD1 is a possible D gene (6 bases). Trimming removed 7 bases at V and 4 bases at J, with 22 bases between. Germline CDR1 and CDR2: SGHTA and FQGNSA. This CDR3 is 16 amino acids long. CDR3 amino acids: CASTQTEGTPIYGYTF. The CDR3 bases are TGTGCCAGCACCCAGACAGAGGGGACACCCATCTATGGCTACACCTTC.

J is TRBJ2-7 and V is TRBV19; TRBD2 is a possible D gene (5 bases). V lost 6 bases to trimming and J lost 1 base, with 16 bases between them. Germline loops: CDR1 LNHDA, CDR2 SQIVND (reference sequence). CDR3 length: 15 residues. CDR3 nucleotide sequence: TGTGCCAGTAGCAAAACTTCGGGATCATCCTACGAGCAGTACTTC. Encoded protein: CASSKTSGSSYEQYF.

This clone has a single count. The CDR3 region is CASSLAFGGEQYF. The CDR3 DNA is TGTGCCAGCAGCTTAGCGTTCGGGGGCGAGCAGTACTTC. The rearrangement uses TRBV7-8 and TRBJ2-7; perhaps TRBD2 as D (6 bases). The CDR3 is 13 residues long. Trimming left V 0 bases short and J 6 bases short, with 9 bases between. CDR1 and CDR2 (germline): SGHVS, FQNEAQ.

The chain employs TRBV9 and TRBJ1-1; D gene ambiguous. The CDR3 covers 13 residues. V lost 0 bases to trimming and J lost 0 bases, with 3 bases between them. Germline V gene sequence: CDR1 SGDLS, CDR2 YYNGEE. This CDR3 is CASSVGMNTEAFF. The DNA for the CDR3 is TGTGCCAGCAGCGTAGGGATGAACACTGAAGCTTTCTTT.

V usage is TRBV29-1 and J usage is TRBJ2-7; D uncertain. The germline gives CDR1 SQVTM, CDR2 ANQGSEA. Trimming pared 2 bases from V and 1 base from J, leaving 6 bases between. The CDR3 is made up of 12 amino acids. The CDR3 DNA sequence: TGCAGCGTTGAAAGTTCTTCCTACGAGCAGTACTTC. This translates into CSVESSSYEQYF.

This clone was counted a few times. The chain recombines TRBV11-2 with TRBJ2-3, with 7 bases fitting TRBD2. The CDR3 has 17 residues. The V and J ends lost 4 bases and 1 base, in that order; junction bases with no gene match: 11. CDR1 and CDR2 (germline): SGHAT, FQNNGV. The CDR3 sequence is CASSSPAGGIGTDTQYF. The CDR3 DNA reads TGTGCCAGCAGCTCCCCAGCCGGGGGGATCGGCACAGATACGCAGTATTTT.

V and J are TRBV7-2 and TRBJ2-7; TRBD1 is a possible D gene (5 bases). Trimming took off 5 bases at V and 0 bases at J, with 17 bases between the two ends. Germline assignment: CDR1 SGHTA and CDR2 FQGNSA. This CDR3 comprises 16 residues. Here the CDR3 reads CASSPRQLLSSYEQYF. The CDR3 DNA reads as TGTGCCAGCAGCCCCCGACAGTTACTTAGCTCCTACGAGCAGTACTTC.

The CDR3 is CASSVVLDGNTIYF. The CDR3 region has the DNA TGCGCCAGCTCTGTGGTACTAGACGGAAACACCATATATTTT. The genes are TRBV10-2 and TRBJ1-3; D unresolved. The CDR3 is made up of 14 amino acids. In germline, CDR1 is WSHSY, CDR2 SAAADI. Trimming removed 8 bases from V and 4 bases from J, with 15 bases in between.

Only a few counts were recorded for this clone. The chain has TRBV7-9 and TRBJ1-5; D is perhaps TRBD1 (6 bases). The CDR3 has 16 amino acids. Germline V gene lookup returns CDR1 SEHNR and CDR2 FQNEAQ (reference sequence). V was shortened by 5 bases and J by 0 bases, with 14 bases between the two germline ends. Here the CDR3 DNA reads TGTGCCAGCAGCCAGGGTCGGGGGGCTAGCAATCAGCCCCAGCATTTT. Protein product: CASSQGRGASNQPQHF.

The chain uses TRBV5-4 and TRBJ2-7; D is perhaps TRBD1 or TRBD2 (5 bases each). V was cut by 3 bases and J by 2 bases, with 12 bases left in between. CDR1 is SGHNT and CDR2 is YYREEE in the germline V gene (reference sequence). The CDR3 sequence is 14 residues long. Here the CDR3 reads CASSSTGTAYEQYF. CDR3 in DNA: TGTGCCAGCAGCTCGACCGGGACGGCCTACGAGCAGTACTTC.